This passage covers 13 T cell receptor beta chains from one sample sequenced in a study of blood T cells in healthy people across ages. The use of a sample-barcoded 5' primer and a J-beta primer mix characterized a second PCR of about 6 to 11 cycles. TCRdb re-derived calls from the 5' RACE reads in MiXCR, one entry per CDR3 protein. The table has some 890,000 distinct CDR3 sequences, roughly 28% seen once. This sample also belongs to another study, concerning T cells of mothers and their children.

The sample comprised blood. The receptors derive from a middle-aged woman in good health.

Note on this clonotype: The junction does not match germline at one end; this may be a read error. J is TRBJ1-5 and V is TRBV6-2 or TRBV6-3, with D perhaps matching TRBD1 (5 bases). Germline lookup yields CDR1 MNHEY and CDR2 SVGEGT. This CDR3 is built from 17 residues. CDR3: CASSPAVEGIRNQPQHF. Written as DNA, the CDR3 is TGTGCCAGCAGTCCCGCTGTAGAGGGGATTCGCAATCAGCCACAGCATTTT.

CDR3 region: CASSLYDGAGQYF. The CDR3 DNA reads TGTGCCAGCAGCTTATATGACGGCGCCGGGCAGTACTTC. J is TRBJ2-7 and V is TRBV7-2; D is undetermined. Germline V CDR1 and CDR2: SGHTA, FQGNSA. CDR3 length: 13 residues. Trimming took off 2 bases at V and 9 bases at J, with 14 bases between the two ends.

This clonotype has more than one count but fewer than ten. The V and J genes are TRBV10-3 and TRBJ1-1, with a tentative D call TRBD1 (5 bases). Germline assignment: CDR1 ENHRY and CDR2 SYGVKD. V gave up 3 bases and J gave up 4 bases, with 12 bases separating them. This CDR3 contains 14 residues. The CDR3 here is CAISDGGRITEAFF. CDR3 in DNA: TGTGCCATCAGTGACGGGGGTCGGATCACTGAAGCTTTCTTT.

The gene calls are TRBV11-2 and TRBJ2-1; 9 bases are shared with TRBD1. The V and J ends lost 2 bases and 4 bases, in that order; junction bases with no gene match: 15. Germline lookup yields CDR1 SGHAT and CDR2 FQNNGV. The CDR3 sequence is 19 residues long. The CDR3 region has the DNA TGTGCCAGCAGCTTAAACCGGGACAGGGCCCCCAATGTTTACAATGAGCAGTTCTTC. Residues: CASSLNRDRAPNVYNEQFF.

Comments on this clonotype: A much larger clone sits a single nucleotide away, making a read error possible. The rearrangement joins TRBV28 to TRBJ1-2, with D possibly being TRBD1 (6 bases). The ends were cut back, 6 bases at V and 2 bases at J, with 22 bases in the middle. The CDR3 is 17 amino acids. Germline V lookup: CDR1 MDHEN, CDR2 SYDVKM. CDR3 sequence: CASSIGTPDFLNYGYTF. The DNA for the CDR3 is TGTGCCAGCAGCATCGGGACACCTGACTTCTTAAACTATGGCTACACCTTC.

The chain is built from TRBV7-2 and TRBJ2-3, with a tentative D call TRBD2 (5 bases). V was shortened by 7 bases and J by 0 bases, with 23 bases between the two germline ends. Germline assignment: CDR1 SGHTA and CDR2 FQGNSA. The CDR3 has 18 amino acids. CDR3 loop: CASNLSPGLRTSTDTQYF. The CDR3 nucleotides are TGTGCCAGCAATCTCAGCCCCGGACTGAGGACTAGCACAGATACGCAGTATTTT. Complete variable domain (other parts from reference TRBV7-2 and TRBJ2-3): GAGVSQSPSNKVTEKGKDVELRCDPISGHTALYWYRQSLGQGLEFLIYFQGNSAPDKSGLPSDRFSAERTGGSVSTLTIQRTQQEDSAVYLCASNLSPGLRTSTDTQYFGPGTRLTVL.

The chain links TRBV20-1 to TRBJ1-1; 7 nucleotides match TRBD1. The CDR3 has 15 amino acids. The trim removed 4 bases at V and 11 bases at J, leaving 19 bases unmatched. Germline CDR1 is DFQATT and CDR2 is SNEGSKA (reference sequence). The DNA of the CDR3 is TGCAGTGCTACCCGGGAAGGGGGCGCAGGGAAATGGGCTTTCTTT. Translated, it gives CSATREGGAGKWAFF.

This clonotype was detected ten times or more. With a much larger clone just one base away, this may be a read error. V is TRBV28 and J is TRBJ1-2; tentatively, D is TRBD1 (5 bases). CDR3 length: 13 amino acids. With 6 bases removed from V and 8 bases from J, the gap between germline ends came to 16 bases. CDR1 is MDHEN, CDR2 SYDVKM, per germline. CDR3 sequence (DNA): TGTGCCAGCAGGATCAGGGATTGTCGCGGCTACACCTTC. Translating it yields CASRIRDCRGYTF.

Points on this clonotype: At one of its ends the junction is not consistent with the germline gene, which may arise from a read error. The rearrangement links TRBV10-3 to TRBJ2-3; D is tentatively TRBD1 or TRBD2 (6 bases each). The CDR3 covers 14 residues. The germline V gene encodes CDR1 ENHRY and CDR2 SYGVKD. This CDR3 is CAISLEGVTDMQYF. CDR3 bases: TGTGCCATCAGTCTGGAGGGGGTAACAGATATGCAGTATTTT.

This clonotype was seen a handful of times. V is TRBV19 and J is TRBJ1-2; TRBD1 is a possible D gene (6 bases). The germline CDR1 and CDR2 sequences are LNHDA and SQIVND (reference sequence). The CDR3 extends over 14 amino acids. V gave up 4 bases and J gave up 4 bases, with 13 bases separating them. CDR3 nucleotide sequence: TGTGCCAGTAGTAAACAGGGAGTTGGCTATGGCTACACCTTC. This encodes CASSKQGVGYGYTF.

This clonotype was picked up a small number of times. V gene TRBV2 combines with J gene TRBJ2-1; TRBD1 matches at 8 bases. Germline V gene lookup returns CDR1 SNHLY and CDR2 FYNNEI. The CDR3 is 15 residues long. The junction had 6 bases not matched to a gene; V was cut back by 5 bases and J by 3 bases. In DNA, the CDR3 is TGTGCCAGCAGTACCGACAGGGGACACTACAATGAGCAGTTCTTC. Translated: CASSTDRGHYNEQFF.

The rearrangement joins TRBV20-1 to TRBJ2-5; 12 nucleotides agree with TRBD2. The ends lost 2 bases at V and 4 bases at J; junction bases unmatched: 8. There are 16 residues in the CDR3. The germline CDR1 and CDR2 sequences are DFQATT and SNEGSKA (reference sequence). This CDR3 is CSARKRLAGVRETQYF. For the CDR3, the DNA is TGCAGTGCTAGAAAACGACTAGCGGGAGTGCGAGAGACCCAGTACTTC.

The J gene is TRBJ1-1, the V gene TRBV5-1; D gene ambiguous. Germline V gene lookup returns CDR1 SGHRS and CDR2 YFSETQ. V lost 2 bases to trimming and J lost 0 bases, with 8 bases between them. This CDR3 is 14 amino acids long. The CDR3, as DNA: TGCGCCAGCAGCTTTTATAATTTGAACACTGAAGCTTTCTTT. It specifies CASSFYNLNTEAFF.